These T cell receptor beta chains were read from a single sample in a study of blood T cells in healthy people across ages. TCRdb re-called the 5' RACE reads through MiXCR, storing one row per CDR3 protein. The data hold 450,000 to 600,000 distinct CDR3 sequences, with about 28% observed a single time. These same data were also listed under a study on T cells of mothers and their children.

Sequencing used blood. The receptor source for this set is a boy between 2 and 10 years old in good health. Both conserved end residues are part of each CDR3. Fields, in order: J gene, V gene, D gene, clone size, CDR3 protein, CDR3 DNA. D genes are given only for firm matches. Some rows mark clone size as missing; the rest say once, few, many or name a class of expanded clone.

TRBJ2-1,TRBV20-1,TRBD2,-,CSSWPASGRGDEQFF,TGCAGTTCTTGGCCGGCTAGCGGGAGGGGCGATGAGCAGTTCTTC
TRBJ2-1,TRBV11-2,-,once,CASSTLTGRPQTRQVF,TGTGCCAGCAGCACCCTTACAGGACGACCTCAAACGCGGCAGGTCTTC
TRBJ1-2,TRBV7-9,TRBD1,-,CASSYWDRDGYTF,TGTGCCAGCAGCTATTGGGACAGGGATGGCTACACCTTC
TRBJ2-5,TRBV19,-,-,CASGVRGGETQYF,TGTGCCAGTGGGGTGAGGGGTGGAGAGACCCAGTACTTC
TRBJ2-7,TRBV28,-,few,CASSSRTTLLEQYF,TGTGCCAGCAGCTCACGGACTACCTTACTCGAGCAGTACTTC
TRBJ1-4,TRBV20-1,-,few,CSAPRSGGRIREKLFF,TGCAGTGCTCCTAGATCCGGGGGTAGGATTCGAGAAAAACTGTTTTTT
TRBJ2-3,TRBV5-1,-,-,CASSLEGGIVSTDTQYF,TGCGCCAGCAGCTTGGAAGGAGGTATCGTGAGCACAGATACGCAGTATTTT
TRBJ2-5,TRBV12-3/TRBV12-4,TRBD1,few,CASSETGLQETQYF,TGTGCCAGCAGTGAGACAGGGTTGCAAGAGACCCAGTACTTC
TRBJ2-1,TRBV20-1,-,-,CSARERANEQFF,TGCAGTGCTAGAGAGAGAGCCAATGAGCAGTTCTTC
TRBJ2-5,TRBV29-1,TRBD2,-,CSVASGRPQETQYF,TGCAGCGTTGCCAGCGGGAGGCCCCAGGAGACCCAGTACTTC
TRBJ2-1,TRBV3-1,TRBD2,-,CASRPSGGALEQFF,TGTGCCAGCAGACCTAGCGGGGGGGCGTTGGAGCAGTTCTTC
TRBJ1-2,TRBV10-2,-,many,CASRSTGTAVSGYTF,TGCGCCAGCCGCAGTACCGGCACAGCTGTATCGGGCTACACCTTC
TRBJ1-5,TRBV20-1,-,once,CSARAGQGQPQHF,TGCAGTGCTAGAGCTGGGCAGGGTCAGCCCCAGCATTTT
TRBJ1-4,TRBV28,TRBD1,-,CASRQGQGGRNEKLFF,TGTGCCAGCAGACAAGGACAGGGTGGGAGAAATGAAAAACTGTTTTTT
TRBJ1-1,TRBV29-1,TRBD1,few,CSVGTGGYTEAFF,TGCAGCGTTGGAACAGGGGGCTACACTGAAGCTTTCTTT
TRBJ2-5,TRBV18,-,-,CASSPPGGGRETQYF,TGTGCCAGCTCACCACCCGGAGGGGGAAGGGAGACCCAGTACTTC
TRBJ2-1,TRBV12-3/TRBV12-4,-,few,CASSAPGWDTNEQFF,TGTGCCAGCAGTGCCCCCGGCTGGGATACCAATGAGCAGTTCTTC
TRBJ2-1,TRBV9,TRBD2,-,CASSVSGLAANNEQFF,TGTGCCAGCAGCGTAAGTGGACTAGCGGCCAACAATGAGCAGTTCTTC
TRBJ2-3,TRBV29-1,-,-,CSPRDGETDTQYF,TGCAGCCCCCGGGATGGCGAAACAGATACGCAGTATTTT
TRBJ2-1,TRBV7-9,TRBD2,-,CTSSLYLAGLHEQFF,TGTACCAGCAGCTTATACCTAGCGGGGCTGCATGAGCAGTTCTTC
TRBJ2-5,TRBV20-1,TRBD2,-,CSASQITASGQETQYF,TGCAGTGCTAGCCAAATCACGGCTAGCGGTCAAGAGACCCAGTACTTC
TRBJ2-7,TRBV5-1,TRBD2,-,CASSQGPSGASYEQYF,TGCGCCAGCAGCCAAGGCCCCAGCGGGGCCTCCTACGAGCAGTACTTC
TRBJ2-1,TRBV5-1,-,-,CASSHGSKGLDNEQFF,TGCGCCAGCAGCCATGGCTCAAAAGGGCTTGACAATGAGCAGTTCTTC
TRBJ2-1,TRBV6-2/TRBV6-3,TRBD2,many,CASSYSNPAGVYNEQFF,TGTGCCAGCAGTTACTCGAATCCAGCGGGGGTATACAATGAGCAGTTCTTC
TRBJ2-1,TRBV5-8,-,few,CASSLAFWGGNEQFF,TGTGCCAGCAGCTTGGCCTTTTGGGGAGGCAATGAGCAGTTCTTC
TRBJ2-1,TRBV7-8,TRBD2,-,CASSSGLAFHNEQFF,TGTGCCAGCAGCTCGGGACTAGCGTTTCACAATGAGCAGTTCTTC
TRBJ2-3,TRBV12-3/TRBV12-4,-,-,CASSLFPERPPKEDTQYF,TGTGCCAGCAGTTTATTTCCCGAGAGACCCCCTAAAGAAGATACGCAGTATTTT
TRBJ2-3,TRBV12-3/TRBV12-4,TRBD2,-,CASSLVPLAGVEDTQYF,TGTGCCAGCAGTTTAGTACCCCTAGCGGGAGTAGAAGATACGCAGTATTTT
TRBJ2-7,TRBV27,TRBD2,-,CASSLRPAISGPSYEQYF,TGTGCCAGCAGTTTACGCCCCGCGATTAGCGGGCCCTCCTACGAGCAGTACTTC
TRBJ2-3,TRBV20-1,TRBD2,-,CSAYSGVYSTDTQYF,TGCAGTGCTTATAGCGGGGTCTATAGCACAGATACGCAGTATTTT
TRBJ1-3,TRBV14,TRBD1,few,CASSVIGQAGNTIYF,TGTGCCAGCAGCGTCATCGGACAGGCTGGAAACACCATATATTTT
TRBJ2-1,TRBV6-2/TRBV6-3,TRBD1,few,CASSDRADEQFF,TGTGCCAGCAGCGACAGGGCCGATGAGCAGTTCTTC
TRBJ2-2,TRBV10-3,-,-,CAISDIAGSTGELFF,TGTGCCATCAGTGACATTGCGGGGAGCACCGGGGAGCTGTTTTTT
TRBJ2-7,TRBV9,TRBD1,-,CASSVGSTGGYEQYF,TGTGCCAGCAGCGTAGGGTCAACAGGGGGCTACGAGCAGTACTTC
TRBJ1-3,TRBV9,-,-,CASSSPQGTIYF,TGTGCCAGCAGCTCTCCCCAGGGCACCATATATTTT
TRBJ2-7,TRBV20-1,-,-,CSARGPLGYEQYF,TGCAGTGCTAGAGGTCCTCTGGGCTACGAGCAGTACTTC
TRBJ2-6,TRBV25-1,TRBD1,-,CASSKQGALASGANVLTF,TGTGCCAGCAGTAAACAGGGGGCTCTGGCTTCTGGGGCCAACGTCCTGACTTTC
TRBJ1-4,TRBV5-1,TRBD1,-,CASSLALGGVNEKLFF,TGCGCCAGCAGCTTGGCCCTAGGGGGCGTTAATGAAAAACTGTTTTTT
TRBJ2-1,TRBV20-1,TRBD2,-,CSAERGPGAYNEQFF,TGCAGTGCCGAGCGGGGCCCCGGGGCCTACAATGAGCAGTTCTTC
TRBJ2-7,TRBV5-6,TRBD2,few,CASHSGRNPYEQYF,TGTGCCAGCCATAGCGGGAGGAATCCCTACGAGCAGTACTTC
TRBJ2-1,TRBV7-2,TRBD2,-,CASSLGGTSGSEQFF,TGTGCCAGCAGCTTAGGCGGGACTAGCGGGAGTGAGCAGTTCTTC
TRBJ2-3,TRBV29-1,-,-,CSVGDGRDTQYF,TGCAGCGTTGGGGACGGACGGGATACGCAGTATTTT
TRBJ2-7,TRBV7-2,-,-,CASSPPQGYEQYF,TGTGCCAGCAGCCCCCCTCAGGGCTACGAGCAGTACTTC
TRBJ2-1,TRBV13,TRBD1,few,CASSLGQGGLDEQFF,TGTGCCAGCAGCTTAGGACAGGGGGGCTTGGATGAGCAGTTCTTC
TRBJ2-2,TRBV11-3,-,-,CASSHSRRTGELLF,TGTGCCAGCAGCCACTCGCGACGGACCGGGGAGCTGCTTTTT
TRBJ1-3,TRBV18,-,-,CASSPFGDYSGNTTYF,TGTGCCAGCTCACCCTTTGGGGACTACTCTGGAAACACCACATATTTT
TRBJ1-1,TRBV6-5,TRBD1,-,CASRWDRGTEAFF,TGTGCCAGCAGATGGGACAGGGGGACTGAAGCTTTCTTT
TRBJ2-7,TRBV4-3,TRBD1,few,CASSHPGQGGRQYF,TGCGCCAGCAGCCACCCGGGACAGGGGGGTCGGCAGTACTTC
TRBJ1-1,TRBV5-1,TRBD1,-,CASSNDRALNTEAFF,TGCGCCAGCAGCAACGACAGGGCGTTGAACACTGAAGCTTTCTTT
TRBJ2-1,TRBV20-1,TRBD2,few,CSARDWGSGTNEQFF,TGCAGTGCTAGAGATTGGGGTAGCGGGACAAATGAGCAGTTCTTC
TRBJ1-2,TRBV20-1,-,-,CSAREDKGYGYTF,TGCAGTGCTAGAGAGGACAAAGGCTATGGCTACACCTTC
TRBJ2-7,TRBV29-1,TRBD2,few,CSVEGASGSAYEQYF,TGCAGCGTTGAAGGGGCTAGCGGGAGCGCCTACGAGCAGTACTTC
TRBJ1-3,TRBV11-2,-,-,CASSSRGPIYF,TGTGCCAGCAGCTCTCGCGGCCCCATATATTTT
TRBJ2-7,TRBV21-1,-,few,CASSNRRPKKGLYEQYF,TGTGCCAGCAGCAACAGGAGGCCCAAAAAGGGGCTCTACGAGCAGTACTTC
TRBJ2-2,TRBV15,TRBD1,few,CATSRPEGTDNTGELFF,TGTGCCACCAGCAGACCCGAGGGGACAGACAACACCGGGGAGTTGTTTTTT
TRBJ1-1,TRBV20-1,-,few,CSARVGTNTEAFF,TGCAGTGCTAGAGTAGGGACGAACACTGAAGCTTTCTTT
TRBJ1-2,TRBV3-1,TRBD1,-,CASSPRPTKTGGELYGYTF,TGTGCCAGCAGCCCTAGACCCACTAAAACAGGGGGAGAACTCTATGGCTACACCTTC
TRBJ1-2,TRBV27,TRBD1,few,CASSAGPRDRGFYGYTF,TGTGCCAGCAGTGCTGGTCCTCGGGACAGGGGATTCTATGGCTACACCTTC
TRBJ2-6,TRBV5-1,-,-,CASRPRTGANVLTF,TGCGCCAGCAGACCAAGGACTGGGGCCAACGTCCTGACTTTC